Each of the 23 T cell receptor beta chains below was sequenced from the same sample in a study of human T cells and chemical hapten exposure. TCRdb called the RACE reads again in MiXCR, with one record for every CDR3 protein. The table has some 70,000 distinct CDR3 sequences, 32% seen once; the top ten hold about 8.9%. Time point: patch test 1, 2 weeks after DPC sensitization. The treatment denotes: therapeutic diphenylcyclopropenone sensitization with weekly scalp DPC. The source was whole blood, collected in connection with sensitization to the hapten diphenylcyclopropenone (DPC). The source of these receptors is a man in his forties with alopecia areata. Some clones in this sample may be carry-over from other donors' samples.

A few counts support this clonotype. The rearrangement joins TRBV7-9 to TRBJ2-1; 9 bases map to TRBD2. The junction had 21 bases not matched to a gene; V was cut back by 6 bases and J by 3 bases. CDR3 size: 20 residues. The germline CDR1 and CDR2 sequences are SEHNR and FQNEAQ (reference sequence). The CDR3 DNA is TGTGCCAGCAGTTCACCCCGGACTAGCGCATGGACCGAGCTCTACAATGAGCAGTTCTTC. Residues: CASSSPRTSAWTELYNEQFF. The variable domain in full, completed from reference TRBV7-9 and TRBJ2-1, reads DTGVSQNPRHKITKRGQNVTFRCDPISEHNRLYWYRQTLGQGPEFLTYFQNEAQLEKSRLLSDRFSAERPKGSFSTLEIQRTEQGDSAMYLCASSSPRTSAWTELYNEQFFGPGTRLTVL.

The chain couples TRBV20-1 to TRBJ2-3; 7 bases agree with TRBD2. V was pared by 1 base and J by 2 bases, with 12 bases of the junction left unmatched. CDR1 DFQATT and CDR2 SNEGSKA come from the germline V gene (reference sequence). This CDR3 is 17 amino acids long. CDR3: CSARGPWLAVNTDTQYF. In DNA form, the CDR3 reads TGCAGTGCTAGAGGCCCATGGCTAGCGGTAAACACAGATACGCAGTATTTT.

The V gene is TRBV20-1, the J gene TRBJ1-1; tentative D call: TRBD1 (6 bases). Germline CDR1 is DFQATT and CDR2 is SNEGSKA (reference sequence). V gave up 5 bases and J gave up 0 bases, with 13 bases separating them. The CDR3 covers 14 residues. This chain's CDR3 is CSALDRTVNTEAFF. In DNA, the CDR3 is TGCAGTGCTCTCGACAGGACGGTGAACACTGAAGCTTTCTTT.

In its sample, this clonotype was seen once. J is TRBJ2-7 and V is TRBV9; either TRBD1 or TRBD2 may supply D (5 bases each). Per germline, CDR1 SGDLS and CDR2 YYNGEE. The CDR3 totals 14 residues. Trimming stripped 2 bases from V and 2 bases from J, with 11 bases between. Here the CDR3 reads CASSVGTSPYEQYF. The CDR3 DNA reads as TGTGCCAGCAGCGTCGGGACCTCCCCCTACGAGCAGTACTTC. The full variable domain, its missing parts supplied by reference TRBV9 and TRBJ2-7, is DSGVTQTPKHLITATGQRVTLRCSPRSGDLSVYWYQQSLDQGLQFLIQYYNGEERAKGNILERFSAQQFPDLHSELNLSSLELGDSALYFCASSVGTSPYEQYFGPGTRLTVT.

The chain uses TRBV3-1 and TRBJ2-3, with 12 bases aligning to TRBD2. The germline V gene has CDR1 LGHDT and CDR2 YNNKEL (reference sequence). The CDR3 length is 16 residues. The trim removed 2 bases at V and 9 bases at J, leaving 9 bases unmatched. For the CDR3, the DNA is TGTGCCAGCAGCCAATATCGACTAGCGGGAGACGGCACGCAGTATTTT. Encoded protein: CASSQYRLAGDGTQYF.

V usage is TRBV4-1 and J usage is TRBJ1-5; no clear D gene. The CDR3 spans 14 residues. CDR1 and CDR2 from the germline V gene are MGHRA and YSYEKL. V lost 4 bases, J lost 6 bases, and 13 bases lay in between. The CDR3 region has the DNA TGCGCCAGCAGCCCCACGTTGCAAGGTCAGCCCCAGCATTTT. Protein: CASSPTLQGQPQHF.

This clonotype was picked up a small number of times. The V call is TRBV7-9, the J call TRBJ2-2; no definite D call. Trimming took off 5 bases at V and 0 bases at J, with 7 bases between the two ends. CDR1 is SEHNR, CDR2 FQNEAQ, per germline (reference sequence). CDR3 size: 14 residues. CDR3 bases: TGTGCCAGCAGCCCGGTGGCGAACACCGGGGAGCTGTTTTTT. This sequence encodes CASSPVANTGELFF. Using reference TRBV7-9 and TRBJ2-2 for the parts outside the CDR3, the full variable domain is DTGVSQNPRHKITKRGQNVTFRCDPISEHNRLYWYRQTLGQGPEFLTYFQNEAQLEKSRLLSDRFSAERPKGSFSTLEIQRTEQGDSAMYLCASSPVANTGELFFGEGSRLTVL.

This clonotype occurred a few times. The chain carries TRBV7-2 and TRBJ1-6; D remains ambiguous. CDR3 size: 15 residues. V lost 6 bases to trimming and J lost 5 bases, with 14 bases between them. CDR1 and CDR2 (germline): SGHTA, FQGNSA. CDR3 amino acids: CASSHNLTNNSPLHF. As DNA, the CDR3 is TGTGCCAGCAGTCATAATCTGACGAATAATTCACCCCTCCACTTT.

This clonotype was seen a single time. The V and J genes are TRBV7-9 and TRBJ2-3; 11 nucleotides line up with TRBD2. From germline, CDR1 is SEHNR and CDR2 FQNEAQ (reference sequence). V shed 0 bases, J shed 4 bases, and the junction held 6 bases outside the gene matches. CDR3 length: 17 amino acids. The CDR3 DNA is TGTGCCAGCAGCTTAGCAATAGCGGGAGGGAGAGCAGATACGCAGTATTTT. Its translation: CASSLAIAGGRADTQYF.

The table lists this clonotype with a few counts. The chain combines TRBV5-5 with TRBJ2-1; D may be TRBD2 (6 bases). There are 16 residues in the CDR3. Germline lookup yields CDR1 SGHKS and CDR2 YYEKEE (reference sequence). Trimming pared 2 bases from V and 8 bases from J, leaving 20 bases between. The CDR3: CASSFGTLSIRDEQFF. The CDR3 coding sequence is TGTGCCAGCAGCTTCGGGACTCTTTCTATTCGCGATGAGCAGTTCTTC.

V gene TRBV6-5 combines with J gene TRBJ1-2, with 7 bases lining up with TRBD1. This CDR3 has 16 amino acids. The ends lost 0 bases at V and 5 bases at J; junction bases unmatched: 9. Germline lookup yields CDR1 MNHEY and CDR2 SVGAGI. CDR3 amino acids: CASSYSVDRVRYGYTF. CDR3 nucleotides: TGTGCCAGCAGTTACTCCGTCGACAGGGTACGATATGGCTACACCTTC.

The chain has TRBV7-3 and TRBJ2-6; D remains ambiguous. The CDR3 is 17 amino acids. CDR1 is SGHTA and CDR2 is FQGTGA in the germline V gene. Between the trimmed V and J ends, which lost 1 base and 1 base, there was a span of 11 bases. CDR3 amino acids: CASSLRVHGSGANVLTF. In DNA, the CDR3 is TGTGCCAGCAGCTTAAGGGTTCATGGGTCTGGGGCCAACGTCCTGACTTTC.

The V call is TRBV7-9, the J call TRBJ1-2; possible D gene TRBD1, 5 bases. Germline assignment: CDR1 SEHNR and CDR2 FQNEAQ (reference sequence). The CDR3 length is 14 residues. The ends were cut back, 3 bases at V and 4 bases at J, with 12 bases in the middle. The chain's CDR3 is CASSFSTASYGYTF. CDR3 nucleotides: TGTGCCAGCAGCTTTTCGACAGCTTCCTATGGCTACACCTTC.

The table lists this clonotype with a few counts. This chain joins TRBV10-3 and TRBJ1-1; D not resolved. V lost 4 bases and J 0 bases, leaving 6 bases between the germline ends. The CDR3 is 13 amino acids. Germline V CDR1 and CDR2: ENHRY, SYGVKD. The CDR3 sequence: CAISASLNTEAFF. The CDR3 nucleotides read TGTGCCATCAGTGCAAGTCTGAACACTGAAGCTTTCTTT.

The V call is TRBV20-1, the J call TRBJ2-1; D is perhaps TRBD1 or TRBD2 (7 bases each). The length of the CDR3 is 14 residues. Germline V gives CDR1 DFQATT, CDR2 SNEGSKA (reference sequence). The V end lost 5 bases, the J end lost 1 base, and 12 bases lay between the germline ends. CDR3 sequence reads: CSAPGGLSYNEQFF. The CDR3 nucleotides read TGCAGTGCTCCAGGGGGACTATCCTACAATGAGCAGTTCTTC.

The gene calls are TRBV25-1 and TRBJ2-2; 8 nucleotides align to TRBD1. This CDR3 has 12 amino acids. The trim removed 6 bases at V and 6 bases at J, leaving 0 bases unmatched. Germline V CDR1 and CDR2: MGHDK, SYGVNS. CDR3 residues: CASRTGAGELFF. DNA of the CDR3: TGTGCCAGCAGGACAGGGGCCGGGGAGCTGTTTTTT.

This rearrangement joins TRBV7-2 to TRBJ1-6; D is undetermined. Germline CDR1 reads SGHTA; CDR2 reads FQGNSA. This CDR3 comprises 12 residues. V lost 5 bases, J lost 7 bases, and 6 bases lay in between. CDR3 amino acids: CASSLWNSPLHF. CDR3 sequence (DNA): TGTGCCAGCAGCCTTTGGAATTCACCCCTCCACTTT.

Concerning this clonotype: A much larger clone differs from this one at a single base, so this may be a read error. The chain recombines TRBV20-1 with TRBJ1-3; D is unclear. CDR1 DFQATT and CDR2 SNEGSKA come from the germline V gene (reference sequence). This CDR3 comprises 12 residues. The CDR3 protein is CRATGLGNTIYF. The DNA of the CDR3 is TGCAGAGCTACCGGACTTGGGAACACCATATATTTT.

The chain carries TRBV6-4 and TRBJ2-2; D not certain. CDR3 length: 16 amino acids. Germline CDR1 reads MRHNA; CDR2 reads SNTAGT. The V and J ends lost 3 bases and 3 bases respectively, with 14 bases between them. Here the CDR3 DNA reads TGTGCCAGCAGTGAGAAACGAACTTCAGACACCGGGGAGCTGTTTTTT. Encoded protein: CASSEKRTSDTGELFF.

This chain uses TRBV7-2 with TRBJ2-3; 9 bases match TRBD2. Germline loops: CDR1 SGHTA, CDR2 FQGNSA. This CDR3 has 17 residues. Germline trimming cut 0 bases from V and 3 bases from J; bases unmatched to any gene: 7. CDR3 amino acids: CASSLALASGKTDTQYF. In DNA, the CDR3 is TGTGCCAGCAGCTTAGCTCTGGCTAGCGGGAAGACAGATACGCAGTATTTT.

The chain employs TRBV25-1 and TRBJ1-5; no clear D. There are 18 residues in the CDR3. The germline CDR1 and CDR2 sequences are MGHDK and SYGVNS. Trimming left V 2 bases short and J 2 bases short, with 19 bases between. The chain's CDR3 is CASSEVRQRSLGNQPQHF. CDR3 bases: TGTGCCAGCAGTGAAGTCCGGCAGCGTTCCTTAGGCAATCAGCCCCAGCATTTT.

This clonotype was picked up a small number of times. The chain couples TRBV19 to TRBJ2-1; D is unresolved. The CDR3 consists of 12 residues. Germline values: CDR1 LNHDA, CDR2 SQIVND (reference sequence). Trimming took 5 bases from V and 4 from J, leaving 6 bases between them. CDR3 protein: CASSRIYNEQFF. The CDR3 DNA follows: TGTGCCAGTAGTCGGATATACAATGAGCAGTTCTTC.

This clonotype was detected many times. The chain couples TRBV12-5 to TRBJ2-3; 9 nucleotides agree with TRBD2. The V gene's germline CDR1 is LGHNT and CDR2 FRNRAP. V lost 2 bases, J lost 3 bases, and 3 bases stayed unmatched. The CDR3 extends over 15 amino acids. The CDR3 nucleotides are TGTGCTAGTGGTTTGTCTAGCGGGATTACAGATACGCAGTATTTT. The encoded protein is CASGLSSGITDTQYF.